The 30 T cell receptor beta chains in this list originate from one sample, sequenced in a study of CD8+ T cells in alopecia areata. It was cDNA, reverse transcribed from extracted RNA, that served as the sequencing template. The method was immunoSEQ multiplex PCR; TCRdb's version includes in-frame clones alone and lacks a portion of them. The table lists about 150,000 clones, around half of them singletons. The sequences come from CD8+ T cells sorted from blood, collected at week 0. The receptors stem from a human donor with alopecia areata.

The chain employs TRBV29-1 and TRBJ1-2; the match to TRBD1 covers 8 bases. CDR1 is SQVTM, CDR2 ANQGSEA, per germline. This CDR3 is 13 amino acids long. V dropped 6 bases and J dropped 6; count of bases not matched to a gene: 9. This chain's CDR3 is CSVVGETGDGYTF. The CDR3 region has the DNA TGCAGCGTCGTAGGGGAGACAGGGGATGGCTACACCTTC.

This clone was counted between two and nine times. The gene calls are TRBV29-1 and TRBJ2-1; 8 bases are shared with TRBD1. The CDR3 covers 15 residues. Trimming at V came to 6 bases and at J to 5 bases, leaving 12 bases not matched to a gene. In germline, CDR1 is SQVTM, CDR2 ANQGSEA. CDR3 protein: CSVETRQGLDNEQFF. For the CDR3, the DNA is TGCAGCGTCGAAACCCGACAGGGGCTAGACAATGAGCAGTTCTTC.

CDR3 sequence (DNA): TGTGCCAGCAGCGCTAGCGGGGGGTCGTCCTACAATGAGCAGTTCTTC. This encodes CASSASGGSSYNEQFF. This rearrangement joins TRBV11-2 to TRBJ2-1, with TRBD2 matching over 11 bases. Trimming cost V 5 bases and J 1 base; bases outside gene matches: 4. The V gene's germline CDR1 is SGHAT and CDR2 FQNNGV. The CDR3 sequence is 16 residues long.

This clone was recorded once. This specimen includes other DNA sequences encoding the same CDR3. The V call is TRBV30, the J call TRBJ1-1; D might be TRBD1 (5 bases). With 2 bases removed from V and 0 bases from J, the gap between germline ends came to 7 bases. This CDR3 region has 13 residues. Germline loops: CDR1 GTSNPN, CDR2 SVGIG (reference sequence). CDR3 sequence (DNA): TGTGCCTGGAGTCAGGGAATGAACACTGAAGCTTTCTTT. Encoded protein: CAWSQGMNTEAFF.

Comment on this clone: The sample has other DNA sequences that encode this CDR3 too. The rearrangement uses TRBV5-1 and TRBJ2-7, with D possibly being TRBD2 (6 bases). Germline loops: CDR1 SGHRS, CDR2 YFSETQ. The CDR3 totals 12 residues. V was pared by 2 bases and J by 7 bases, with 10 bases between. For the CDR3, the DNA is TGCGCCAGCAGCTTAGGCGGGACGGAGCAGTACTTC. It codes for CASSLGGTEQYF.

At least ten counts were recorded for this clone. The chain recombines TRBV11-3 with TRBJ1-1; tentatively, D is TRBD1 (6 bases). This CDR3 contains 15 residues. Trimming stripped 5 bases from V and 1 base from J, with 14 bases between. Looked up from germline, CDR1 is SGHNT and CDR2 is YENEEA. The CDR3 loop reads CASSRRGTGNTEAFF. For the CDR3, the DNA is TGTGCCAGCAGCCGCAGGGGCACGGGGAACACTGAAGCTTTCTTT. Full variable domain (remainder filled in from reference TRBV11-3 and TRBJ1-1): EAGVVQSPRYKIIEKKQPVAFWCNPISGHNTLYWYLQNLGQGPELLIRYENEEAVDDSQLPKDRFSAERLKGVDSTLKIQPAELGDSAVYLCASSRRGTGNTEAFFGQGTRLTVV.

The genes are TRBV4-3 and TRBJ2-3, with D possibly matching TRBD2 (5 bases). CDR3 length: 16 amino acids. Germline-derived CDR1 and CDR2 are LGHNA and YSLEER. V lost 1 base to trimming and J lost 0 bases, with 11 bases between them. The CDR3 sequence: CASSQVLGRSTDTQYF. CDR3 DNA: TGCGCCAGCAGCCAAGTACTAGGGCGAAGCACAGATACGCAGTATTTT.

The chain's CDR3 is CAWSDGQGAAYEQYF. DNA of the CDR3: TGTGCCTGGAGTGACGGACAGGGGGCGGCGTACGAGCAGTACTTC. The rearrangement uses TRBV30 and TRBJ2-7; 11 nucleotides line up with TRBD1. Germline V CDR1 and CDR2: GTSNPN, SVGIG (reference sequence). The CDR3 runs to 15 residues. The junction had 6 bases not matched to a gene; V was cut back by 1 base and J by 4 bases.

The rearrangement links TRBV10-2 to TRBJ2-7, with D possibly being TRBD1 or TRBD2 (5 bases each). Germline assignment: CDR1 WSHSY and CDR2 SAAADI. The length of the CDR3 is 10 residues. Trimming took 10 bases from V and 6 from J, leaving 10 bases between them. DNA of the CDR3: TGCGCCACCAGAGGGGCCGAGCAGTACTTC. It codes for CATRGAEQYF.

V is TRBV11-2 and J is TRBJ2-7; D not certain. This CDR3 is built from 13 residues. Germline V gives CDR1 SGHAT, CDR2 FQNNGV. V was pared by 3 bases and J by 2 bases, with 8 bases between. The CDR3 protein is CASSFSETYEQYF. For the CDR3, the DNA is TGTGCCAGCAGCTTTTCGGAAACCTACGAGCAGTACTTC.

The chain recombines TRBV10-3 with TRBJ2-7; D might be TRBD1 (6 bases). Germline assignment: CDR1 ENHRY and CDR2 SYGVKD. The germline V and J ends were trimmed by 10 bases and 3 bases, with 16 bases remaining between them. The length of the CDR3 is 13 residues. CDR3 sequence (DNA): TGTGCCAGCAGGGGCATAAGCGACTACGAGCAGTACTTC. Translated, it gives CASRGISDYEQYF.

The chain employs TRBV29-1 and TRBJ2-7; D ambiguous. The V end lost 4 bases, the J end lost 3 bases, and 13 bases lay between the germline ends. The CDR3 has 13 residues. The germline CDR1 and CDR2 sequences are SQVTM and ANQGSEA. The CDR3 region is CSVGSLQNYEQYF. CDR3 sequence (DNA): TGCAGCGTTGGTTCTCTTCAGAACTACGAGCAGTACTTC.

The chain recombines TRBV9 with TRBJ2-7; D unresolved. The germline V gene has CDR1 SGDLS and CDR2 YYNGEE. This CDR3 is built from 14 residues. The V end was cut by 0 bases, the J end by 0 bases, with 7 bases between. The CDR3 DNA sequence: TGTGCCAGCAGCGTAGGAAGGAGCTCCTACGAGCAGTACTTC. Amino acid sequence: CASSVGRSSYEQYF.

The V gene is TRBV7-2, the J gene TRBJ2-1; D may be TRBD1 or TRBD2 (5 bases each). CDR3 length: 13 residues. Trimming took off 5 bases at V and 7 bases at J, with 12 bases between the two ends. From germline, CDR1 is SGHTA and CDR2 FQGNSA. In DNA form, the CDR3 reads TGTGCCAGCAGCCCCAGAGGGGTTAATGAGCAGTTCTTC. Amino acids: CASSPRGVNEQFF.

The table lists this clone with a few counts. J is TRBJ1-6 and V is TRBV9, with D hard to call. Germline V lookup: CDR1 SGDLS, CDR2 YYNGEE. This CDR3 spans 15 amino acids. Trimming removed 1 base at V and 5 bases at J, with 10 bases between. The CDR3 protein is CASSVLPGDNSPLHF. The DNA of the CDR3 is TGTGCCAGCAGCGTACTTCCAGGAGATAATTCACCCCTCCACTTT.

This clone appeared a single time. V and J are TRBV29-1 and TRBJ1-2, with 9 bases matching TRBD1. With V trimmed by 5 bases and J by 5 bases, 6 bases remained unmatched. CDR1 is SQVTM, CDR2 ANQGSEA, per germline. The CDR3 is 13 residues long. The CDR3 DNA is TGCAGCGTTCGGGACAGGGAGAGGTATGGCTACACCTTC. Its translation is CSVRDRERYGYTF.

The rearrangement joins TRBV13 to TRBJ2-7; TRBD2 is a possible D gene (5 bases). Deletions cut 2 bases from V and 0 bases from J, with 8 bases between. This CDR3 is 14 amino acids long. Germline V gives CDR1 PRHDT, CDR2 FYEKMQ (reference sequence). Here the CDR3 reads CASSLSGNSYEQYF. The CDR3 coding sequence is TGTGCCAGCAGCTTATCGGGAAACTCCTACGAGCAGTACTTC.

The chain uses TRBV29-1 and TRBJ2-3; 8 bases fit TRBD1. CDR1 and CDR2 from the germline V gene are SQVTM and ANQGSEA. The CDR3 is 14 amino acids. V lost 3 bases and J lost 4; bases outside the gene matches: 6. The CDR3 DNA follows: TGCAGCGTTGAGGGACAGGTCGCATCAGATACGCAGTATTTT. Translated, it gives CSVEGQVASDTQYF.

This chain joins TRBV2 and TRBJ2-2; possibly TRBD1 for D (5 bases). The germline V gene has CDR1 SNHLY and CDR2 FYNNEI. V was clipped by 7 bases and J by 6 bases, with 21 bases between them. The CDR3 is 16 amino acids. CDR3 in DNA: TGTGCCAGCACCCCCTCGACAGTGGTCAACGCCGGGGAGCTGTTTTTT. Translating it yields CASTPSTVVNAGELFF. Full variable domain (remainder filled in from reference TRBV2 and TRBJ2-2): EPEVTQTPSHQVTQMGQEVILRCVPISNHLYFYWYRQILGQKVEFLVSFYNNEISEKSEIFDDQFSVERPDGSNFTLKIRSTKLEDSAMYFCASTPSTVVNAGELFFGEGSRLTVL.

The chain couples TRBV4-1 to TRBJ2-7, with 8 positions matching TRBD1. The germline CDR1 and CDR2 sequences are MGHRA and YSYEKL. This CDR3 is 14 amino acids long. J was trimmed by 5 bases and V by 1 base; bases with no gene match: 4. The CDR3 is CASSQATGENEQYF. The CDR3 DNA reads as TGCGCCAGCAGCCAAGCGACAGGGGAAAACGAGCAGTACTTC.

The chain has TRBV19 and TRBJ2-1; D is tentatively TRBD1 or TRBD2 (5 bases each). Germline V gene data show CDR1 as LNHDA and CDR2 as SQIVND (reference sequence). CDR3 size: 14 residues. V lost 5 bases to trimming and J lost 0 bases, with 8 bases between them. The CDR3 coding sequence is TGTGCCAGTAGTGGGGGAAGCTCCTACAATGAGCAGTTCTTC. Protein product: CASSGGSSYNEQFF.

This chain links TRBV7-2 with TRBJ2-7, with D perhaps matching TRBD2 (7 bases). Germline CDR1 is SGHTA and CDR2 is FQGNSA. CDR3 length: 13 residues. Between the trimmed V and J ends, which lost 3 bases and 3 bases, there was a span of 9 bases. The DNA for the CDR3 is TGTGCCAGCAGCTTCGGGGGGCTCTACGAGCAGTACTTC. This translates into CASSFGGLYEQYF.

The V gene is TRBV30, the J gene TRBJ1-1; TRBD1 might be the D (6 bases). Germline V gene lookup returns CDR1 GTSNPN and CDR2 SVGIG (reference sequence). The CDR3 contains 14 residues. V was clipped by 3 bases and J by 7 bases, with 18 bases between them. The CDR3 DNA is TGTGCCTGGAGGGACTCATGGGGGGCCATTGAAGCTTTCTTT. This gives the protein CAWRDSWGAIEAFF.

The gene calls are TRBV29-1 and TRBJ2-5; unclear D gene. This CDR3 spans 14 amino acids. CDR1 is SQVTM and CDR2 is ANQGSEA in the germline V gene. V was pared by 0 bases and J by 2 bases, with 10 bases between. The CDR3 coding sequence is TGCAGCGTTGAAGATCTTGGGATACAAGAGACCCAGTACTTC. Translation: CSVEDLGIQETQYF.

The V gene is TRBV15, the J gene TRBJ1-6; no clear D. The CDR3 spans 15 residues. V shed 0 bases and J shed 6 bases, with 9 bases lying between them. CDR1 is LNHNV and CDR2 is YYDKDF in the germline V gene (reference sequence). The CDR3 spells CATSRDQGANSPLHF. The CDR3 nucleotides are TGTGCCACCAGCAGAGATCAAGGAGCTAATTCACCCCTCCACTTT. The variable domain in full, completed from reference TRBV15 and TRBJ1-6, reads DAMVIQNPRYQVTQFGKPVTLSCSQTLNHNVMYWYQQKSSQAPKLLFHYYDKDFNNEADTPDNFQSRRPNTSFCFLDIRSPGLGDTAMYLCATSRDQGANSPLHFGNGTRLTVT.

The chain combines TRBV9 with TRBJ2-2; D may be TRBD1 (6 bases). Looked up from germline, CDR1 is SGDLS and CDR2 is YYNGEE. Deletions cut 2 bases from V and 4 bases from J, with 12 bases between. The CDR3 consists of 15 residues. DNA for the CDR3: TGTGCCAGCAGCGTTAATACAGGGTCCACCGGGGAGCTGTTTTTT. It yields the protein CASSVNTGSTGELFF.

This clone was detected only once. The chain combines TRBV27 with TRBJ2-1; D is unresolved. Trimming stripped 5 bases from V and 5 bases from J, with 10 bases between. CDR3 length equals 13 residues. Per the germline V gene, CDR1 is MNHEY and CDR2 is SMNVEV (reference sequence). The CDR3 loop is CASSVQIHNEQFF. CDR3 sequence (DNA): TGTGCCAGCAGTGTGCAGATTCACAATGAGCAGTTCTTC.

The rearrangement uses TRBV6-6 and TRBJ1-2; 7 bases fit TRBD1. This CDR3 region has 16 residues. V lost 2 bases, J lost 6 bases, and 12 bases stayed unmatched. The V gene's germline CDR1 is MNHNY and CDR2 SVGAGI (reference sequence). The DNA of the CDR3 is TGTGCCAGCAGTTACAACGGGGAAGGGGGCGAAAATGGCTACACCTTC. It specifies CASSYNGEGGENGYTF.

The V and J genes are TRBV19 and TRBJ2-7; 9 bases map to TRBD2. Germline loops: CDR1 LNHDA, CDR2 SQIVND (reference sequence). The CDR3 loop spans 14 amino acids. With V trimmed by 5 bases and J by 7 bases, 9 bases remained unmatched. The CDR3 is CASSSLAGPGEQYF. Written as DNA, the CDR3 is TGTGCCAGTAGTTCCCTAGCGGGGCCGGGAGAGCAGTACTTC.

This clone was picked up a small number of times. V is TRBV19 and J is TRBJ1-1; unclear D gene. This CDR3 is built from 15 residues. CDR1 is LNHDA and CDR2 is SQIVND in the germline V gene (reference sequence). Trimming pared 7 bases from V and 4 bases from J, leaving 19 bases between. The CDR3 sequence: CASMRRAGLGTEAFF. The CDR3 nucleotides are TGTGCCAGTATGAGGCGAGCGGGGTTAGGCACTGAAGCTTTCTTT. The entire variable domain, with the rest obtained from reference TRBV19 and TRBJ1-1, is as follows: DGGITQSPKYLFRKEGQNVTLSCEQNLNHDAMYWYRQDPGQGLRLIYYSQIVNDFQKGDIAEGYSVSREKKESFPLTVTSAQKNPTAFYLCASMRRAGLGTEAFFGQGTRLTVV.